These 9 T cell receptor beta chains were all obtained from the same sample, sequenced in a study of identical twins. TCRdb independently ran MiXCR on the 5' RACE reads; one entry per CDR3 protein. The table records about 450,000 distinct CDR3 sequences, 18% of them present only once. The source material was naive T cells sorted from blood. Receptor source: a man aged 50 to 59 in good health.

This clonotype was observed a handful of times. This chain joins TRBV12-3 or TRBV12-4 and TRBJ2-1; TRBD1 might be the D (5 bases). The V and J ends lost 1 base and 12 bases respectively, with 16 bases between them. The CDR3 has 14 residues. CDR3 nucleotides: TGTGCCAGCAGTTTAGATCAGGGCGGAATGGGGCAGTTCTTC. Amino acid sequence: CASSLDQGGMGQFF.

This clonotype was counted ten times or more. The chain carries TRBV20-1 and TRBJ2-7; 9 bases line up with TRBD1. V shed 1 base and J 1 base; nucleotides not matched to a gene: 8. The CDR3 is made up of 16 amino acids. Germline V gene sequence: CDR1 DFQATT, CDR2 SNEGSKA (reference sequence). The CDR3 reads CSARVTGQGFSYEQYF. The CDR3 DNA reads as TGCAGTGCTAGAGTTACAGGACAGGGGTTTTCCTACGAGCAGTACTTC.

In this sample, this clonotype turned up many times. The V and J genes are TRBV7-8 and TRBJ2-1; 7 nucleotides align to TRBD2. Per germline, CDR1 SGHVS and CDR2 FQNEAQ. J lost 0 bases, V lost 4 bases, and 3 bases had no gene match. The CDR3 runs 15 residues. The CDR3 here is CASSSGEGSYNEQFF. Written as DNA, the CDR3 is TGTGCCAGCAGCTCCGGGGAGGGCTCCTACAATGAGCAGTTCTTC.

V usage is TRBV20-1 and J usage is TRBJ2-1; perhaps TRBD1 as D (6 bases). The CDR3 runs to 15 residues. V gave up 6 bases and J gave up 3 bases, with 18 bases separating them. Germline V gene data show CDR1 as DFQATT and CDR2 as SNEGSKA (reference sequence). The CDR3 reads CSAPEGDSSYNEQFF. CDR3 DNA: TGCAGTGCCCCCGAGGGGGATTCAAGCTACAATGAGCAGTTCTTC.

The CDR3 nucleotides are TGTGCCAGCAGCCCTTTGCTCTCGAACACCGGGGAGCTGTTTTTT. Amino acid sequence: CASSPLLSNTGELFF. The J gene is TRBJ2-2, the V gene TRBV11-2; D uncertain. This CDR3 has 15 residues. The V gene's germline CDR1 is SGHAT and CDR2 FQNNGV. The V end was cut by 5 bases, the J end by 0 bases, with 10 bases between.

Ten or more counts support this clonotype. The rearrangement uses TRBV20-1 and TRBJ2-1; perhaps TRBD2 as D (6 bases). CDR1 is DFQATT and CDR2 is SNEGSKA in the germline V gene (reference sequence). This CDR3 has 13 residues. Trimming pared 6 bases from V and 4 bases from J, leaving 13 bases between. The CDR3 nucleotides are TGCAGTGCAGAGACTAGGGGATACAATGAGCAGTTCTTC. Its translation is CSAETRGYNEQFF.

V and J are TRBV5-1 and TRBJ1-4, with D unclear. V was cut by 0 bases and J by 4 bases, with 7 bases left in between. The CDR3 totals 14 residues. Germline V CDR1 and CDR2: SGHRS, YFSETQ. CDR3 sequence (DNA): TGCGCCAGCAGCTTGGCCGCGGTTAATGAAAAACTGTTTTTT. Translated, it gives CASSLAAVNEKLFF.

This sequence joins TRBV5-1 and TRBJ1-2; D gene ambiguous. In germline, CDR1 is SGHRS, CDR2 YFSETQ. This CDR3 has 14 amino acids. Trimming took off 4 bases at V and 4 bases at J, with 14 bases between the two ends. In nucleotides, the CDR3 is TGCGCCAGCAGCAGGTCTTCGGTGTCCTATGGCTACACCTTC. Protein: CASSRSSVSYGYTF.

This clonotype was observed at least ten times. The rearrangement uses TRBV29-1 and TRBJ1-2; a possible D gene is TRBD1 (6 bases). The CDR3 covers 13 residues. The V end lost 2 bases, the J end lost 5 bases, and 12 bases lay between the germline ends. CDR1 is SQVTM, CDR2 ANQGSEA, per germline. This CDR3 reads CSVELGADYGYTF. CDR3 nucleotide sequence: TGCAGCGTTGAACTGGGGGCGGATTATGGCTACACCTTC.